This TCR beta chain originates from a study of blood T cell repertoires in COVID-19. In the study overall: The United States, Italy and Spain supplied acute and convalescent COVID-19 samples.

Germline CDR1 reads ENHRY; CDR2 reads SYGVKD. The germline V and J ends were trimmed by 3 bases and 4 bases, with 9 bases remaining between them. The CDR3 sequence is 13 residues long. Data came from immunoSEQ multiplex PCR; TCRdb stores just in-frame clones and leaves some out. Of about 140,000 clones in the sample, about 85% were seen once. The chain has TRBV10-3 and TRBJ1-2; unclear D gene. The specimen was peripheral blood. This clonotype was sampled from a human donor in a cohort sampled during active COVID-19. The CDR3 region is CAISEAGIYGYTF. CDR3 coding DNA: TGTGCCATCAGTGAAGCGGGGATCTATGGCTACACCTTC.